What follows are 32 T cell receptor beta chains derived from one specimen sequenced in a study of T cell responses to AZD1222 COVID-19 vaccine. Some clones are missing from TCRdb's copy, which holds only in-frame ones; the method was immunoSEQ multiplex PCR. The sample carries about 180,000 clones, around 94% recorded once. The sample in question was peripheral blood, obtained 28 days after the second AZD1222 dose. These TCRs come from an adult who received the AZD1222 COVID-19 vaccine.

The gene calls are TRBV21-1 and TRBJ1-6; TRBD1 is the table's D call and was not checked against the DNA. TRBV21-1 is classified as a pseudogene. The CDR3 contains 19 residues. The DNA for the CDR3 is TGTGCCAGCGGCCTGGTTCAGGCACCTCACCCGGTTAGGAATTCACCCCTCCACTTT. Protein sequence: CASGLVQAPHPVRNSPLHF.

The rearrangement joins TRBV18 to TRBJ1-4, with a weak D call TRBD1 (6 bases). V was shortened by 6 bases and J by 4 bases, with 12 bases between the two germline ends. This CDR3 is built from 14 residues. Germline V lookup: CDR1 KGHSH, CDR2 LQKENI. The CDR3 nucleotides read TGTGCCAGCTCGGGGACAACTAATAATGAAAAACTGTTTTTT. Its translation: CASSGTTNNEKLFF.

The chain combines TRBV10-3 with TRBJ1-1; tentatively, D is TRBD1 (5 bases). There are 15 residues in the CDR3. Per the germline V gene, CDR1 is ENHRY and CDR2 is SYGVKD. V lost 6 bases to trimming and J lost 1 base, with 15 bases between them. The CDR3 bases are TGTGCCATCAGGGATGGGGCAGGGAGGAACACTGAAGCTTTCTTT. The encoded protein is CAIRDGAGRNTEAFF.

The chain links TRBV11-3 to TRBJ1-2; TRBD1 might be the D (6 bases). With 6 bases removed from V and 2 bases from J, the gap between germline ends came to 16 bases. The germline gives CDR1 SGHNT, CDR2 YENEEA. CDR3 length: 15 residues. The CDR3 DNA is TGTGCCAGCAGACAATCCGGGACAAGCAACTATGGCTACACCTTC. Protein: CASRQSGTSNYGYTF. The full variable domain, rest sourced from reference TRBV11-3 and TRBJ1-2, is EAGVVQSPRYKIIEKKQPVAFWCNPISGHNTLYWYLQNLGQGPELLIRYENEEAVDDSQLPKDRFSAERLKGVDSTLKIQPAELGDSAVYLCASRQSGTSNYGYTFGSGTRLTVV.

The V gene is TRBV6-6, the J gene TRBJ2-5; 7 nucleotides align to TRBD1. V lost 5 bases and J lost 5; bases outside the gene matches: 5. This CDR3 region has 13 residues. Per the germline V gene, CDR1 is MNHNY and CDR2 is SVGAGI (reference sequence). The CDR3 is CASSPTGKETQYF. The CDR3 region has the DNA TGTGCCAGCAGTCCGACAGGGAAGGAGACCCAGTACTTC.

For the CDR3, the DNA is TGTGCCAGCAGCCTAGAGAGGGACGGTTATAATTCACCCCTCCACTTT. This encodes CASSLERDGYNSPLHF. The chain recombines TRBV7-3 with TRBJ1-6, with D perhaps TRBD1 (5 bases). The CDR3 covers 16 residues. V shed 5 bases and J shed 4 bases, with 15 bases lying between them. Germline V gene sequence: CDR1 SGHTA, CDR2 FQGTGA.

The chain is built from TRBV14 and TRBJ1-6; 9 nucleotides agree with TRBD1. Looked up from germline, CDR1 is SGHDN and CDR2 is FVKESK. The junction had 5 bases not matched to a gene; V was cut back by 3 bases and J by 5 bases. The CDR3 is made up of 16 amino acids. The CDR3 nucleotides read TGTGCCAGCAGCCATTGGACAGGGGCAAATAATTCACCCCTCCACTTT. Protein sequence: CASSHWTGANNSPLHF.

This clone was found once. The V call is TRBV9, the J call TRBJ2-3, with a tentative D call TRBD1 (7 bases). The CDR3 extends over 16 amino acids. Trimming pared 3 bases from V and 4 bases from J, leaving 18 bases between. The germline CDR1 and CDR2 sequences are SGDLS and YYNGEE. The CDR3 DNA sequence: TGTGCCAGCAGCGGGCGGGGTCTAGGGGGCGCAGATACGCAGTATTTT. Protein: CASSGRGLGGADTQYF.

This rearrangement joins TRBV7-8 to TRBJ2-7, with D possibly being TRBD2 (6 bases). The V end lost 4 bases, the J end lost 5 bases, and 12 bases lay between the germline ends. Per the germline V gene, CDR1 is SGHVS and CDR2 is FQNEAQ. This CDR3 spans 13 amino acids. The CDR3 protein is CASSYQRRDEQYF. CDR3 DNA: TGTGCCAGCAGCTATCAAAGGAGGGACGAGCAGTACTTC. Combining the CDR3 with reference TRBV7-8 and TRBJ2-7 gives the whole variable domain GAGVSQSPRYKVAKRGQDVALRCDPISGHVSLFWYQQALGQGPEFLTYFQNEAQLDKSGLPSDRFFAERPEGSVSTLKIQRTQQEDSAVYLCASSYQRRDEQYFGPGTRLTVT.

The chain recombines TRBV3-1 (or the pseudogene TRBV3-2) with TRBJ2-1; perhaps TRBD2 as D (5 bases). The V gene's germline CDR1 is LGHDT and CDR2 YNNKEL (reference sequence). The CDR3 is 13 amino acids. The V gene lost 6 bases and the J gene lost 5 bases, with 11 bases spanning the gap. The CDR3 DNA sequence: TGTGCCAGCAGACCACTAGGAAACAATGAGCAGTTCTTC. Protein sequence: CASRPLGNNEQFF.

The genes are TRBV10-3 and TRBJ1-6; D perhaps matches TRBD1 (5 bases). CDR1 ENHRY and CDR2 SYGVKD come from the germline V gene. The CDR3 consists of 16 residues. Trimming removed 3 bases from V and 3 bases from J, with 12 bases in between. Written as DNA, the CDR3 is TGTGCCATCAGTGACCGAGACAGTCGCTATAATTCACCCCTCCACTTT. It yields the protein CAISDRDSRYNSPLHF.

The chain links TRBV5-6 to TRBJ1-2; D call uncertain. The germline V and J ends were trimmed by 4 bases and 8 bases, with 15 bases remaining between them. CDR1 and CDR2 from the germline V gene are SGHDT and YYEEEE. The CDR3 consists of 13 residues. CDR3 sequence: CASSRTSGRGYTF. The CDR3, as DNA: TGTGCCAGCAGCCGGACCTCTGGTCGGGGCTACACCTTC. Drawing the rest from reference TRBV5-6 and TRBJ1-2, the complete variable domain is DAGVTQSPTHLIKTRGQQVTLRCSPKSGHDTVSWYQQALGQGPQFIFQYYEEEERQRGNFPDRFSGHQFPNYSSELNVNALLLGDSALYLCASSRTSGRGYTFGSGTRLTVV.

The chain couples TRBV28 to TRBJ1-5; tentative D call: TRBD1 (5 bases). With 4 bases removed from V and 2 bases from J, the gap between germline ends came to 12 bases. The CDR3 length is 15 residues. The germline CDR1 and CDR2 sequences are MDHEN and SYDVKM. CDR3 residues: CASSSDTTGNQPQHF. CDR3 nucleotides: TGTGCCAGCAGTTCGGACACGACTGGCAATCAGCCCCAGCATTTT.

As DNA, the CDR3 is TGTGCCAGCAGCGAGGGACAGGGAAATTATGGCTACACCTTC. Translation gives CASSEGQGNYGYTF. The chain joins TRBV9 to TRBJ1-2; 9 nucleotides align to TRBD1. V gave up 3 bases and J gave up 5 bases; unmatched junction bases: 5. In germline, CDR1 is SGDLS, CDR2 YYNGEE. The length of the CDR3 is 14 residues. Based on the CDR3 plus reference TRBV9 and TRBJ1-2, the full variable domain is DSGVTQTPKHLITATGQRVTLRCSPRSGDLSVYWYQQSLDQGLQFLIQYYNGEERAKGNILERFSAQQFPDLHSELNLSSLELGDSALYFCASSEGQGNYGYTFGSGTRLTVV.

The chain carries TRBV7-9 and TRBJ1-6, with D perhaps TRBD1 (6 bases). Germline V CDR1 and CDR2: SEHNR, FQNEAQ (reference sequence). Trimming left V 6 bases short and J 9 bases short, with 21 bases between. The CDR3 is 16 amino acids. In DNA form, the CDR3 reads TGTGCCAGCAGTCCTACAGGGCCTTCGGACCTTTCACCCCTCCACTTT. It encodes CASSPTGPSDLSPLHF. Full variable domain (missing parts from reference TRBV7-9 and TRBJ1-6): DTGVSQNPRHKITKRGQNVTFRCDPISEHNRLYWYRQTLGQGPEFLTYFQNEAQLEKSRLLSDRFSAERPKGSFSTLEIQRTEQGDSAMYLCASSPTGPSDLSPLHFGNGTRLTVT.

The rearrangement joins TRBV9 to TRBJ2-6, with D hard to call. The CDR3 is 18 amino acids. Trimming stripped 3 bases from V and 0 bases from J, with 16 bases between. Per the germline V gene, CDR1 is SGDLS and CDR2 is YYNGEE. Here the CDR3 DNA reads TGTGCCAGCAGCGCAGAGGTTGGGTGGGGCTCTGGGGCCAACGTCCTGACTTTC. Its translation is CASSAEVGWGSGANVLTF.

J is TRBJ1-2 and V is TRBV4-3; TRBD1 is a possible D gene (5 bases). Germline CDR1 reads LGHNA; CDR2 reads YSLEER. Trimming removed 4 bases from V and 0 bases from J, with 15 bases in between. The CDR3 sequence is 16 residues long. The CDR3 region is CASSPYYRLSNYGYTF. The CDR3 coding sequence is TGCGCCAGCAGCCCTTACTACAGGCTTTCTAACTATGGCTACACCTTC.

The chain uses TRBV7-9 and TRBJ1-1; TRBD1 might be the D (5 bases). CDR1 and CDR2 (germline): SEHNR, FQNEAQ (reference sequence). Trimming took off 5 bases at V and 4 bases at J, with 14 bases between the two ends. This CDR3 contains 14 residues. The CDR3 is CASSPGAQVTEAFF. The CDR3 DNA reads TGTGCCAGCAGCCCCGGGGCCCAAGTCACTGAAGCTTTCTTT.

The chain employs TRBV18 and TRBJ1-2, with 7 positions matching TRBD1. Unmatched junction bases numbered 12, after V lost 6 bases and J lost 5 bases. CDR3 length: 15 residues. Germline CDR1 KGHSH, CDR2 LQKENI. The CDR3 nucleotides are TGTGCCAGCTCTCCCAACCCGGGACAGAGTTATGGCTACACCTTC. Protein product: CASSPNPGQSYGYTF.

Comment on this clone: Other DNA sequences within the sample encode an identical CDR3. This chain links TRBV18 with TRBJ1-1, with D unclear. Per germline, CDR1 KGHSH and CDR2 LQKENI. The CDR3 extends over 14 amino acids. V was cut by 6 bases and J by 0 bases, with 11 bases left in between. The CDR3 loop reads CASSPSVLNTEAFF. CDR3 nucleotide sequence: TGTGCCAGCTCCCCGAGTGTCCTGAACACTGAAGCTTTCTTT.

This clone was detected once. The chain employs TRBV28 and TRBJ1-5, with 8 bases that match TRBD1. Trimming took 6 bases from V and 1 from J; bases not matched to a gene: 5. The germline V gene has CDR1 MDHEN and CDR2 SYDVKM. The CDR3 loop spans 15 amino acids. The CDR3 region has the DNA TGTGCCAGCAGCAATTACAGGGGGAGCAATCAGCCCCAGCATTTT. This encodes CASSNYRGSNQPQHF.

This clone is a singleton in its sample. The genes are TRBV9 and TRBJ2-5; weak D call: TRBD1 (5 bases). Trimming took 0 bases from V and 5 from J, leaving 14 bases between them. This CDR3 spans 15 amino acids. Germline CDR1 and CDR2: SGDLS and YYNGEE. CDR3 amino acids: CASSVVGYRLETQYF. CDR3 bases: TGTGCCAGCAGCGTAGTTGGTTACAGGCTGGAGACCCAGTACTTC.

On this clone: The junction shows a germline mismatch at one end, possibly a read error. The rearrangement joins TRBV2 to TRBJ2-6; 7 nucleotides align to TRBD1. Germline assignment: CDR1 SNHLY and CDR2 FYNNEI. The CDR3 loop spans 16 amino acids. For the CDR3, the DNA is TGTGCCAGCAGTCCCCGACAGGGTGCTGGGGCCAACGTCCCGACTTTC. Translating it yields CASSPRQGAGANVPTF.

The chain carries TRBV9 and TRBJ2-2; the D gene is possibly TRBD2 (5 bases). The CDR3 totals 14 residues. The V end lost 0 bases, the J end lost 5 bases, and 8 bases lay between the germline ends. Per germline, CDR1 SGDLS and CDR2 YYNGEE. The CDR3 DNA reads as TGTGCCAGCAGCGTAGTTTCGGGAACCGGGGAGCTGTTTTTT. It yields the protein CASSVVSGTGELFF. The variable domain in full, with the rest retrieved from reference TRBV9 and TRBJ2-2, is DSGVTQTPKHLITATGQRVTLRCSPRSGDLSVYWYQQSLDQGLQFLIQYYNGEERAKGNILERFSAQQFPDLHSELNLSSLELGDSALYFCASSVVSGTGELFFGEGSRLTVL.

This clone was detected a few times. The chain is built from TRBV5-4 and TRBJ1-2; TRBD1 might be the D (6 bases). Trimming cost V 5 bases and J 0 bases, with 11 bases left between them. Germline V gene data show CDR1 as SGHNT and CDR2 as YYREEE (reference sequence). The CDR3 totals 14 residues. CDR3 bases: TGTGCCAGCAGTTCCGGGACATCTAACTATGGCTACACCTTC. It encodes CASSSGTSNYGYTF. The complete variable domain, with remaining parts taken from reference TRBV5-4 and TRBJ1-2, reads ETGVTQSPTHLIKTRGQQVTLRCSSQSGHNTVSWYQQALGQGPQFIFQYYREEENGRGNFPPRFSGLQFPNYSSELNVNALELDDSALYLCASSSGTSNYGYTFGSGTRLTVV.

The V and J genes are TRBV27 and TRBJ1-1; TRBD1 agrees at 7 bases. Germline trimming cut 4 bases from V and 1 base from J; bases unmatched to any gene: 3. This CDR3 has 14 residues. Germline CDR1 reads MNHEY; CDR2 reads SMNVEV (reference sequence). The CDR3 sequence: CASSWDRTNTEAFF. The CDR3 DNA is TGTGCCAGCAGTTGGGACAGAACGAACACTGAAGCTTTCTTT.

The rearrangement links TRBV5-1 to TRBJ1-6; tentatively, D is TRBD1 (6 bases). Germline V gene data show CDR1 as SGHRS and CDR2 as YFSETQ. Trimming left V 0 bases short and J 9 bases short, with 13 bases between. The length of the CDR3 is 15 residues. The CDR3 loop is CASSLEGGSGSPLHF. CDR3 nucleotide sequence: TGCGCCAGCAGCTTGGAGGGGGGCTCGGGTTCACCCCTCCACTTT.

This chain uses TRBV19 with TRBJ1-2; the D gene is possibly TRBD1 (5 bases). Between the trimmed V and J ends, which lost 5 bases and 1 base, there was a span of 8 bases. Germline V gene data show CDR1 as LNHDA and CDR2 as SQIVND (reference sequence). CDR3 length: 13 amino acids. The CDR3 loop reads CASSEGRNYGYTF. The CDR3 DNA follows: TGTGCCAGTAGTGAGGGACGTAACTATGGCTACACCTTC.

The chain has TRBV3-1 (or the pseudogene TRBV3-2) and TRBJ1-5; the match to TRBD1 covers 9 bases. This CDR3 comprises 18 residues. CDR1 LGHDT and CDR2 YNNKEL come from the germline V gene (reference sequence). With V trimmed by 2 bases and J by 3 bases, 11 bases remained unmatched. CDR3 amino acids: CASSQPLTWTGDNQPQHF. In nucleotides, the CDR3 is TGTGCCAGCAGCCAACCCCTTACTTGGACAGGGGACAATCAGCCCCAGCATTTT.

The CDR3 sequence: CASSLRTGAISYNSPLHF. CDR3 nucleotide sequence: TGTGCCAGCAGCCTGAGGACAGGGGCTATCTCCTATAATTCACCCCTCCACTTT. The rearrangement uses TRBV7-8 and TRBJ1-6, with 9 bases that match TRBD1. V shed 5 bases, J shed 0 bases, and the junction held 8 bases outside the gene matches. This CDR3 contains 18 residues. Germline V CDR1 and CDR2: SGHVS, FQNEAQ.

The rearrangement links TRBV23-1 to TRBJ1-5; weak D call: TRBD1 (6 bases). TRBV23-1 is reported as an ORF; its role is uncertain. The CDR3 consists of 16 residues. The V gene lost 5 bases and the J gene lost 0 bases, with 14 bases spanning the gap. CDR3 protein: CASSYSTGDSNQPQHF. CDR3 sequence (DNA): TGCGCCAGCAGTTACTCGACAGGCGATAGCAATCAGCCCCAGCATTTT.

The J gene is TRBJ2-1, the V gene TRBV19; the D gene is possibly TRBD2 (5 bases). Trimming shortened V by 3 bases and J by 6 bases, and 21 bases separated the two germline ends. The germline V gene has CDR1 LNHDA and CDR2 SQIVND (reference sequence). The CDR3 is made up of 17 amino acids. CDR3 amino acids: CASSIWRGGSLVNEQFF. CDR3 coding DNA: TGTGCCAGTAGTATTTGGCGAGGTGGGAGCTTGGTCAATGAGCAGTTCTTC.